The clone carrying this TCR beta chain was picked up a small number of times. The target antigen is unknown. The CDR3 contains 15 residues. Trimming cost V 5 bases and J 0 bases; bases outside gene matches: 5. Per germline, CDR1 SGHVS and CDR2 FNYEAQ. This sample was taken from a study of T-cell memory formation after mild COVID-19. TCRdb reprocessed the 5' RACE reads via MiXCR and lists one record per CDR3 protein. The sample consists of under 350,000 distinct CDR3 sequences, about 17% of them appearing once. Whole-study findings and limits: The study found balanced CD4/CD8 in clones contracting day 15 to 85 and a CD4+ lean in later expanders.

The source material was PBMCs or a T cell subset sorted from them (not recorded which). The sequence was collected from a man aged 18 to 29 who had mild COVID-19 (a few samples of this study predate the infection). Cell type and time point are not known. This chain joins TRBV7-6 and TRBJ2-3; TRBD2 matches at 7 bases. CDR3 in amino acids: CASSQSSGSTDTQYF. Here the CDR3 DNA reads TGTGCCAGCAGCCAGTCTAGCGGCAGCACAGATACGCAGTATTTT.